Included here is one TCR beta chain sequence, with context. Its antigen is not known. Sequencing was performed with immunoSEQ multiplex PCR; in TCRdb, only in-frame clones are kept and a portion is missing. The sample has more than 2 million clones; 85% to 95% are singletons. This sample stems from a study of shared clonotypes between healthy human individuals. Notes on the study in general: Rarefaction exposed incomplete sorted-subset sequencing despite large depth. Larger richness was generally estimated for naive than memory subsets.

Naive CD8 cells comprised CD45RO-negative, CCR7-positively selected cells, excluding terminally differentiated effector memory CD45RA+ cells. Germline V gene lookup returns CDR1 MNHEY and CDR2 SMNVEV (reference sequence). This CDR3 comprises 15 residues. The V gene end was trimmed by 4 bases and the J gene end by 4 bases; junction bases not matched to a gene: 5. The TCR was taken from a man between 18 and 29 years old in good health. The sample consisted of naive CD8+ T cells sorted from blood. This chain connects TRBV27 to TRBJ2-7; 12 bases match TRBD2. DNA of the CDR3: TGTGCCAGCAGTTCCGCGACTAGCGGGAGTTACGAGCAGTACTTC. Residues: CASSSATSGSYEQYF.